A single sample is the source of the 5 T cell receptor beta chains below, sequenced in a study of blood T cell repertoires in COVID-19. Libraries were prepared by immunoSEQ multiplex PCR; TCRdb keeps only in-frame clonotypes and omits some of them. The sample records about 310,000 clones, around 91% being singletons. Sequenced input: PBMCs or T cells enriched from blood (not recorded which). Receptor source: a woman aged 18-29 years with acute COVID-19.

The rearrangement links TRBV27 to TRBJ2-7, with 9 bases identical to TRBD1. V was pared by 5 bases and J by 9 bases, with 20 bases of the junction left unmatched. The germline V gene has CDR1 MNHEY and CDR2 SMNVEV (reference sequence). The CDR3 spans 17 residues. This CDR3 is CASSLQSGTGWNVGQYF. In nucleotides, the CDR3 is TGTGCCAGCAGTCTGCAATCCGGGACAGGGTGGAATGTAGGGCAGTACTTC.

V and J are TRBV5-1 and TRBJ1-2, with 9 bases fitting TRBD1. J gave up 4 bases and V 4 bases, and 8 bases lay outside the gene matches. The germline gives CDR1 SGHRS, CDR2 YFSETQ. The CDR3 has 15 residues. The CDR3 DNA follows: TGCGCCAGCAGCCTGTCCCCGGACAGGGGCTATGGCTACACCTTC. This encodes CASSLSPDRGYGYTF.

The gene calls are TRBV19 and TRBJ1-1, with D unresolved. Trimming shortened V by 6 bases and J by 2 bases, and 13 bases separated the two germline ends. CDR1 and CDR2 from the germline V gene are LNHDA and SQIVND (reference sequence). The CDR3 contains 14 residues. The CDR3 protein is CASRRERANTEAFF. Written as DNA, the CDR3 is TGTGCCAGTAGACGCGAGCGGGCTAACACTGAAGCTTTCTTT.

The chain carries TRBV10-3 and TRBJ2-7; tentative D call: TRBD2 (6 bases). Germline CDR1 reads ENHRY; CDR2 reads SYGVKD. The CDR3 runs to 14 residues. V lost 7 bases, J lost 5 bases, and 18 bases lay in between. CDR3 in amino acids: CAINYGGEGHEQYF. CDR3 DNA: TGTGCCATCAACTACGGGGGAGAAGGACACGAGCAGTACTTC.

The CDR3 DNA reads TGTGCCAGTAGTATTGTCGGGAGCTCCTATAATTCACCCCTCCACTTT. Its translation: CASSIVGSSYNSPLHF. J is TRBJ1-6 and V is TRBV19; D ambiguous. V was trimmed by 3 bases and J by 0 bases, leaving 9 bases between them. The length of the CDR3 is 16 residues. Germline V CDR1 and CDR2: LNHDA, SQIVND (reference sequence). Filled out from reference TRBV19 and TRBJ1-6, the complete variable domain reads DGGITQSPKYLFRKEGQNVTLSCEQNLNHDAMYWYRQDPGQGLRLIYYSQIVNDFQKGDIAEGYSVSREKKESFPLTVTSAQKNPTAFYLCASSIVGSSYNSPLHFGNGTRLTVT.